What follows is one T cell receptor (beta chain) and its context. Its specificity is unknown. The data stem from a study of cytomegalovirus exposure and HLA in healthy donors. The length of the CDR3 is 13 residues. Germline V gene sequence: CDR1 GTSNPN, CDR2 SVGIG (reference sequence). V was trimmed by 4 bases and J by 2 bases, leaving 11 bases between them. Clones were read by immunoSEQ multiplex PCR, and TCRdb kept only the in-frame ones, dropping some. Here the sample spans 180,000 or so clones, roughly 89% being singletons. The study, taken as a whole, reports: First-cohort TCR clusters were later found to tend to co-occur in the roughly 120 validation repertoires.

Sequenced sample: PBMCs. The TCR was taken from a woman aged 25 to 39 in good health and CMV-seronegative. The V and J genes are TRBV30 and TRBJ1-2, with D perhaps matching TRBD1 (5 bases). The CDR3 is CAWMHQGNYGYTF. In DNA form, the CDR3 reads TGTGCCTGGATGCATCAGGGAAACTATGGCTACACCTTC. The full variable domain, rest sourced from reference TRBV30 and TRBJ1-2, is SQTIHQWPATLVQPVGSPLSLECTVEGTSNPNLYWYRQAAGRGLQLLFYSVGIGQISSEVPQNLSASRPQDRQFILSSKKLLLSDSGFYLCAWMHQGNYGYTFGSGTRLTVV.